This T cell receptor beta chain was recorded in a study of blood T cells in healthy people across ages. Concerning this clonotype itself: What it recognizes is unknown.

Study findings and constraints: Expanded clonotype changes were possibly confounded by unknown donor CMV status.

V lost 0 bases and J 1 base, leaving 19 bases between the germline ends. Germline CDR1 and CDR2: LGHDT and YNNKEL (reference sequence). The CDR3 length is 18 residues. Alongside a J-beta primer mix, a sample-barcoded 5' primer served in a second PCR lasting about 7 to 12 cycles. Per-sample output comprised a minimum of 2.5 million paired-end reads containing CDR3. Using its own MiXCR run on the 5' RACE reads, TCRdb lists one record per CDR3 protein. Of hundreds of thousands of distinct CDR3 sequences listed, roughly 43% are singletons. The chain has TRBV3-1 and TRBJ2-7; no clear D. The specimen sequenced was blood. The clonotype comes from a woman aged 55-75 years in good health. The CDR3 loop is CASSQEGWAVGSSYEQYF. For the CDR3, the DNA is TGTGCCAGCAGCCAAGAAGGATGGGCTGTAGGAAGTTCCTACGAGCAGTACTTC.